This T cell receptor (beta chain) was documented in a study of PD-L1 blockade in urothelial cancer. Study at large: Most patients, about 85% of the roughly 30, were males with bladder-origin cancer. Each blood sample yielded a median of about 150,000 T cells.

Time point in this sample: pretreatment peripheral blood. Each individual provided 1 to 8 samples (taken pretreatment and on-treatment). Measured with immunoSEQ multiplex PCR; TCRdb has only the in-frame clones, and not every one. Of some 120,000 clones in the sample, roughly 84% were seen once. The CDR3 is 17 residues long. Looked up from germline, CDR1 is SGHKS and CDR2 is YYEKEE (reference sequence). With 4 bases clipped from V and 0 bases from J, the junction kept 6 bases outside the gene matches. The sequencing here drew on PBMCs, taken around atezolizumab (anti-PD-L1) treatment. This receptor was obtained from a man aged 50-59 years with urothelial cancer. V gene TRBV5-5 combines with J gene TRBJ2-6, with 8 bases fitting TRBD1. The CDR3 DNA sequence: TGTGCCAGCAGCCTGGGACAGGCCCTCTCTGGGGCCAACGTCCTGACTTTC. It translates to CASSLGQALSGANVLTF.